These 21 T cell receptor beta chains share one sample of origin, sequenced in a study of blood T cell repertoires in COVID-19. Data came from immunoSEQ multiplex PCR; TCRdb stores just in-frame clones and leaves some out. The repertoire holds roughly 240,000 clones, with 90% as singletons. Sequenced input: PBMCs or T cells enriched from blood (not recorded which). Source of these receptors: a man aged 50-59 years who had been exposed to COVID-19.

This sequence joins TRBV9 and TRBJ1-6; TRBD1 matches 8 bases. Germline-derived CDR1 and CDR2 are SGDLS and YYNGEE. Losses at the gene ends were 4 bases for V and 5 bases for J; bases not matched to a gene: 5. CDR3 length: 15 residues. CDR3 sequence reads: CASSPRTGHNSPLHF. DNA of the CDR3: TGTGCCAGCAGCCCCCGGACAGGGCATAATTCACCCCTCCACTTT.

The CDR3 sequence is CASSLGKNTYGYTF. The CDR3, as DNA: TGTGCCAGCAGCTTGGGCAAAAACACATATGGCTACACCTTC. This chain connects TRBV5-4 to TRBJ1-2; D gene unclear. Per germline, CDR1 SGHNT and CDR2 YYREEE (reference sequence). With 0 bases removed from V and 5 bases from J, the gap between germline ends came to 11 bases. This CDR3 has 14 residues. Based on the CDR3 plus reference TRBV5-4 and TRBJ1-2, the full variable domain is ETGVTQSPTHLIKTRGQQVTLRCSSQSGHNTVSWYQQALGQGPQFIFQYYREEENGRGNFPPRFSGLQFPNYSSELNVNALELDDSALYLCASSLGKNTYGYTFGSGTRLTVV.

The table lists this clone with a count of one. The rearrangement joins TRBV4-2 to TRBJ1-2; D is undetermined. The CDR3 has 17 residues. Germline-derived CDR1 and CDR2 are LGHNA and YNFKEQ. V was trimmed by 0 bases and J by 2 bases, leaving 16 bases between them. The CDR3 loop reads CASSQDRAEHQNYGYTF. The CDR3 DNA is TGTGCCAGCAGCCAAGATCGTGCCGAACACCAAAACTATGGCTACACCTTC.

The rearrangement joins TRBV2 to TRBJ1-5; a weak D match, TRBD1 (6 bases). The CDR3 has 16 residues. Germline loops: CDR1 SNHLY, CDR2 FYNNEI. V lost 5 bases to trimming and J lost 1 base, with 15 bases between them. The CDR3 DNA sequence: TGTGCCAGCAGTCCTTTCGGGCAGGGGAGCAATCAGCCCCAGCATTTT. Its protein is CASSPFGQGSNQPQHF.

The CDR3 here is CASETNYGYTF. The CDR3 DNA follows: TGTGCCAGCGAGACTAACTATGGCTACACCTTC. The chain recombines TRBV12-3 or TRBV12-4 with TRBJ1-2; D unresolved. The CDR3 spans 11 residues. The V gene lost 8 bases and the J gene lost 0 bases, with 4 bases spanning the gap.

This clone came up once. DNA for the CDR3: TGTGCCACCGAAAGGGGGTCCTACAATGAGCAGTTCTTC. Amino acid sequence: CATERGSYNEQFF. V gene TRBV24-1 combines with J gene TRBJ2-1; D possibly corresponds to TRBD1 (6 bases). The CDR3 is made up of 13 amino acids. The ends were cut back, 9 bases at V and 1 base at J, with 9 bases in the middle. CDR1 is KGHDR, CDR2 SFDVKD, per germline.

This sequence joins TRBV5-1 and TRBJ1-1; 7 positions match TRBD1. V lost 2 bases and J lost 5; bases outside the gene matches: 6. The length of the CDR3 is 14 residues. Germline V gene sequence: CDR1 SGHRS, CDR2 YFSETQ. The CDR3 DNA is TGCGCCAGCAGCTTAGGGGGCACGAGGACTGAAGCTTTCTTT. Amino acids: CASSLGGTRTEAFF.

The V gene is TRBV5-1, the J gene TRBJ1-1, with 9 bases lining up with TRBD1. This CDR3 has 13 amino acids. V trimming: 0 bases; J trimming: 7 bases; junction bases outside the gene matches: 1. Germline lookup yields CDR1 SGHRS and CDR2 YFSETQ. In DNA form, the CDR3 reads TGCGCCAGCAGCTTGGGACAGGGGGTTGAAGCTTTCTTT. It is translated as CASSLGQGVEAFF.

The chain employs TRBV5-8 and TRBJ1-1; D may be TRBD1 (6 bases). V shed 2 bases and J shed 1 base, with 15 bases lying between them. Looked up from germline, CDR1 is SGHTS and CDR2 is YDEGEE. This CDR3 is built from 16 residues. As DNA, the CDR3 is TGTGCCAGCAGCTTATTTACCGGGACACAGAACACTGAAGCTTTCTTT. It specifies CASSLFTGTQNTEAFF.

CDR3 region: CASSLPMGADQPQHF. The CDR3 coding sequence is TGTGCCAGCAGCCTCCCCATGGGGGCGGATCAGCCCCAGCATTTT. V and J are TRBV28 and TRBJ1-5; a weak D match, TRBD1 (6 bases). Trimming took 6 bases from V and 5 from J, leaving 17 bases between them. Germline-derived CDR1 and CDR2 are MDHEN and SYDVKM. The CDR3 runs 15 residues. The full variable domain, rest sourced from reference TRBV28 and TRBJ1-5, is DVKVTQSSRYLVKRTGEKVFLECVQDMDHENMFWYRQDPGLGLRLIYFSYDVKMKEKGDIPEGYSVSREKKERFSLILESASTNQTSMYLCASSLPMGADQPQHFGDGTRLSIL.

The chain recombines TRBV4-1 with TRBJ2-5; 8 positions match TRBD1. The germline V gene has CDR1 MGHRA and CDR2 YSYEKL. Unmatched junction bases numbered 8, after V lost 4 bases and J lost 4 bases. The CDR3 is 15 residues long. The CDR3 coding sequence is TGCGCCAGCAGCCTAAAACAGGGGGTTGTAGAGACCCAGTACTTC. Translation: CASSLKQGVVETQYF.

This chain uses TRBV7-2 with TRBJ1-2; D might be TRBD1 (6 bases). CDR3 size: 16 residues. Germline V gene sequence: CDR1 SGHTA, CDR2 FQGNSA. The germline V and J ends were trimmed by 0 bases and 4 bases, with 15 bases remaining between them. In nucleotides, the CDR3 is TGTGCCAGCAGCTTAGCATACGCAGGGGCCGGCTATGGCTACACCTTC. Translated, it gives CASSLAYAGAGYGYTF. The full variable domain, completed using reference TRBV7-2 and TRBJ1-2, is GAGVSQSPSNKVTEKGKDVELRCDPISGHTALYWYRQSLGQGLEFLIYFQGNSAPDKSGLPSDRFSAERTGGSVSTLTIQRTQQEDSAVYLCASSLAYAGAGYGYTFGSGTRLTVV.

The V call is TRBV28, the J call TRBJ2-7; D not resolved. The CDR3 extends over 12 amino acids. V was cut by 4 bases and J by 7 bases, with 11 bases left in between. CDR1 MDHEN and CDR2 SYDVKM come from the germline V gene. In nucleotides, the CDR3 is TGTGCCAGCAGTTCCTACGTGCTAGAGCAGTACTTC. Amino acids: CASSSYVLEQYF. The full variable domain, rest sourced from reference TRBV28 and TRBJ2-7, is DVKVTQSSRYLVKRTGEKVFLECVQDMDHENMFWYRQDPGLGLRLIYFSYDVKMKEKGDIPEGYSVSREKKERFSLILESASTNQTSMYLCASSSYVLEQYFGPGTRLTVT.

The chain uses TRBV5-1 and TRBJ2-5; D uncertain. The CDR3 sequence is 15 residues long. The germline V gene has CDR1 SGHRS and CDR2 YFSETQ. V was cut by 0 bases and J by 5 bases, with 14 bases left in between. The CDR3 DNA follows: TGCGCCAGCAGCTTGGGGGCCTCATATGGGGAGACCCAGTACTTC. Its translation is CASSLGASYGETQYF.

The chain carries TRBV6-2 or TRBV6-3 and TRBJ2-1; 13 nucleotides match TRBD2. From germline, CDR1 is MNHEY and CDR2 SVGEGT. Trimming removed 2 bases from V and 3 bases from J; junction bases left unmatched: 4. The CDR3 has 17 amino acids. In DNA, the CDR3 is TGTGCCAGCAGTTACGGTAGGACTAGCGGGAGCTACAATGAGCAGTTCTTC. Its translation: CASSYGRTSGSYNEQFF.

J is TRBJ1-2 and V is TRBV28; D might be TRBD1 (5 bases). Germline V gene lookup returns CDR1 MDHEN and CDR2 SYDVKM. Trimming removed 5 bases at V and 4 bases at J, with 17 bases between. The CDR3 contains 15 residues. The CDR3, as DNA: TGTGCCAGCAGTCCTGACCCGGGACTCAGCTATGGCTACACCTTC. This gives the protein CASSPDPGLSYGYTF.

This chain joins TRBV10-2 and TRBJ1-5; possibly TRBD1 for D (5 bases). Germline assignment: CDR1 WSHSY and CDR2 SAAADI. The CDR3 consists of 15 residues. V lost 6 bases and J lost 1, with 13 bases in between. CDR3 residues: CASRPGGASNQPQHF. The CDR3 DNA follows: TGCGCCAGCAGACCAGGTGGGGCCAGCAATCAGCCCCAGCATTTT.

The chain carries TRBV19 and TRBJ1-1; D remains unclear. Germline lookup yields CDR1 LNHDA and CDR2 SQIVND (reference sequence). V was clipped by 3 bases and J by 4 bases, with 9 bases between them. CDR3 length: 13 residues. The CDR3 here is CASSIGELTEAFF. The CDR3 nucleotides are TGTGCCAGTAGTATCGGGGAGCTCACTGAAGCTTTCTTT.

This chain uses TRBV10-3 with TRBJ2-7; D is uncertain. CDR1 is ENHRY and CDR2 is SYGVKD in the germline V gene. V gave up 1 base and J gave up 0 bases, with 22 bases separating them. The CDR3 spans 19 residues. CDR3 bases: TGTGCCATCAGTGAGTTCGGCGGTTTCGAACCCGAAAGCTCCTACGAGCAGTACGTC. Translation: CAISEFGGFEPESSYEQYV.

The chain uses TRBV27 and TRBJ2-2, with a tentative D call TRBD1 (6 bases). The CDR3 covers 14 residues. The germline V and J ends were trimmed by 6 bases and 2 bases, with 10 bases remaining between them. In germline, CDR1 is MNHEY, CDR2 SMNVEV (reference sequence). CDR3 region: CASRLQGNTGELFF. CDR3 coding DNA: TGTGCCAGCAGGCTACAGGGTAACACCGGGGAGCTGTTTTTT.

This clone has only one observation. This chain uses TRBV12-3 or TRBV12-4 with TRBJ2-1; no definite D call. The CDR3 extends over 13 amino acids. The germline V and J ends were trimmed by 1 base and 10 bases, with 11 bases remaining between them. As DNA, the CDR3 is TGTGCCAGCAGTTTAGTTGAGGCAGCCGAGCAGTTCTTC. Translation: CASSLVEAAEQFF.